The 7 T cell receptor beta chains reported below all come from one sample, sequenced in a study of Graves' ophthalmopathy and Graves' hyperthyroidism. As the template, RNA transcripts were used to amplify TCR beta CDR3 regions. The authors performed first-round RT-PCR with HTBI primers and then a second-round multiplex PCR. TCRdb re-analysed the multiplex PCR reads in MiXCR, keeping a single row per CDR3 protein. Among about 740,000 distinct CDR3 sequences listed, roughly 40% were seen once. The material sequenced was peripheral blood. All receptors derive from an adult man with Graves' ophthalmopathy.

There are many counts of this clonotype. This sequence joins TRBV9 and TRBJ2-5, with 7 bases lining up with TRBD1. The V gene end was trimmed by 2 bases and the J gene end by 2 bases; junction bases not matched to a gene: 3. The length of the CDR3 is 14 residues. The germline CDR1 and CDR2 sequences are SGDLS and YYNGEE. Written as DNA, the CDR3 is TGTGCCAGCAGCGTCGGGACAGAACAAGAGACCCAGTACTTC. It translates to CASSVGTEQETQYF. Variable domain in full (rest from reference TRBV9 and TRBJ2-5): DSGVTQTPKHLITATGQRVTLRCSPRSGDLSVYWYQQSLDQGLQFLIQYYNGEERAKGNILERFSAQQFPDLHSELNLSSLELGDSALYFCASSVGTEQETQYFGPGTRLLVL.

In its sample, this clonotype was seen many times. The rearrangement uses TRBV7-9 and TRBJ2-7; 9 positions agree with TRBD1. The ends lost 5 bases at V and 7 bases at J; junction bases unmatched: 12. The CDR3 runs to 15 residues. Germline CDR1 is SEHNR and CDR2 is FQNEAQ (reference sequence). CDR3 in amino acids: CASSPYRDRAEEQYF. DNA for the CDR3: TGTGCCAGCAGCCCGTACCGGGACAGGGCTGAAGAGCAGTACTTC.

The CDR3 nucleotides read TGCAGTGCTAGTGGGACTCCTGGAGTCCCCTCCCCTAATGAAAAACTGTTTTTT. This gives the protein CSASGTPGVPSPNEKLFF. This chain uses TRBV20-1 with TRBJ1-4, with a possible D match to TRBD1 (5 bases). The V end was cut by 3 bases, the J end by 3 bases, with 23 bases between. Germline V gene lookup returns CDR1 DFQATT and CDR2 SNEGSKA (reference sequence). This CDR3 spans 18 amino acids.

The chain employs TRBV7-9 and TRBJ1-2, with 10 bases matching TRBD1. The length of the CDR3 is 17 residues. Germline V gene lookup returns CDR1 SEHNR and CDR2 FQNEAQ (reference sequence). V was pared by 2 bases and J by 8 bases, with 14 bases of the junction left unmatched. The CDR3 is CASSLQGTGAPSRGYTF. CDR3 in DNA: TGTGCCAGCAGCTTACAGGGGACAGGGGCTCCTTCGCGAGGCTACACCTTC. Filled out from reference TRBV7-9 and TRBJ1-2, the complete variable domain reads DTGVSQNPRHKITKRGQNVTFRCDPISEHNRLYWYRQTLGQGPEFLTYFQNEAQLEKSRLLSDRFSAERPKGSFSTLEIQRTEQGDSAMYLCASSLQGTGAPSRGYTFGSGTRLTVV.

This sequence joins TRBV30 and TRBJ1-6, with D perhaps matching TRBD1 (5 bases). Germline-derived CDR1 and CDR2 are GTSNPN and SVGIG (reference sequence). V was cut by 2 bases and J by 8 bases, with 16 bases left in between. This CDR3 is 15 amino acids long. The CDR3 protein is CAWSTKGRGDSPLHF. In DNA, the CDR3 is TGTGCCTGGAGTACGAAAGGACGAGGGGATTCACCCCTCCACTTT.

J is TRBJ1-5 and V is TRBV10-2, with D possibly being TRBD1 (5 bases). Germline CDR1 is WSHSY and CDR2 is SAAADI. The CDR3 has 14 residues. Trimming took 0 bases from V and 8 from J, leaving 11 bases between them. CDR3 residues: CASSESTGREPQHF. The CDR3 DNA follows: TGCGCCAGCAGTGAGTCGACGGGGCGGGAGCCCCAGCATTTT.

This clonotype was counted ten times or more. This rearrangement joins TRBV7-9 to TRBJ2-7, with TRBD2 as a possible D gene (6 bases). The germline CDR1 and CDR2 sequences are SEHNR and FQNEAQ (reference sequence). The CDR3 loop spans 15 amino acids. Trimming left V 5 bases short and J 2 bases short, with 16 bases between. DNA for the CDR3: TGTGCCAGCAGCGAGGGACTGGGAGAAGCCTACGAGCAGTACTTC. It translates to CASSEGLGEAYEQYF.